These 20 T cell receptor beta chains originate from one sample sequenced in a study of shared clonotypes between healthy human individuals. Naivety among CD8 cells was defined by CD45RO negativity and positive CCR7 selection, thereby excluding terminally differentiated effector memory CD45RA+ cells. The method was immunoSEQ multiplex PCR; TCRdb's version includes in-frame clones alone and lacks a portion of them. This table has about 2,100,000 clones, under 95% appearing once. Sequencing used naive CD8+ T cells from PBMCs. The receptors derive from a man between 18 and 35 years old in good health. Some clones in this sample may be carry-over from other donors' samples.

The chain employs TRBV6-5 and TRBJ2-1; TRBD2 matches at 9 bases. Germline V gene lookup returns CDR1 MNHEY and CDR2 SVGAGI. The CDR3 sequence is 15 residues long. Losses at the gene ends were 5 bases for V and 0 bases for J; bases not matched to a gene: 2. Here the CDR3 DNA reads TGTGCCAGCAGTGTTAGCGGGAGCTCCTACAATGAGCAGTTCTTC. Protein sequence: CASSVSGSSYNEQFF.

The chain uses TRBV7-6 and TRBJ2-5, with 10 positions matching TRBD1. The CDR3 extends over 14 amino acids. V lost 4 bases and J lost 5; bases outside the gene matches: 4. Germline V gene data show CDR1 as SGHVS and CDR2 as FNYEAQ. CDR3 amino acids: CASSWDRGWETQYF. For the CDR3, the DNA is TGTGCCAGCAGCTGGGACAGGGGATGGGAGACCCAGTACTTC. Variable domain in full (rest from reference TRBV7-6 and TRBJ2-5): GAGVSQSPRYKVTKRGQDVALRCDPISGHVSLYWYRQALGQGPEFLTYFNYEAQQDKSGLPNDRFSAERPEGSISTLTIQRTEQRDSAMYRCASSWDRGWETQYFGPGTRLLVL.

The chain has TRBV28 and TRBJ2-2; 7 positions agree with TRBD2. The CDR3 is 14 amino acids. The junction had 1 base not matched to a gene; V was cut back by 5 bases and J by 1 base. CDR1 MDHEN and CDR2 SYDVKM come from the germline V gene. CDR3 sequence reads: CASSAGENTGELFF. CDR3 nucleotide sequence: TGTGCCAGCAGTGCGGGGGAGAACACCGGGGAGCTGTTTTTT.

The count of this clone is one. The chain employs TRBV14 and TRBJ2-7, with D possibly TRBD1 on 5 matching bases. The CDR3 runs to 15 residues. CDR1 and CDR2 (germline): SGHDN, FVKESK. V gave up 1 base and J gave up 4 bases, with 14 bases separating them. DNA for the CDR3: TGTGCCAGCAGCCAAGGGGCAGGGTTGGGTTACGAGCAGTACTTC. Its protein is CASSQGAGLGYEQYF.

The chain combines TRBV5-4 with TRBJ2-7; 7 nucleotides align to TRBD1. The CDR3 contains 16 residues. From germline, CDR1 is SGHNT and CDR2 YYREEE (reference sequence). Trimming at V came to 4 bases and at J to 7 bases, leaving 17 bases not matched to a gene. The CDR3 protein is CASSVSRDRRHVEQYF. The DNA of the CDR3 is TGTGCCAGCAGCGTGTCCCGGGACAGAAGGCACGTTGAGCAGTACTTC.

J is TRBJ2-3 and V is TRBV28; no firm D call. This CDR3 has 15 residues. CDR1 and CDR2 from the germline V gene are MDHEN and SYDVKM. Trimming took 5 bases from V and 1 from J, leaving 13 bases between them. In DNA, the CDR3 is TGTGCCAGCAGTGGCCTAGTCAGCGGCACAGATACGCAGTATTTT. Translated, it gives CASSGLVSGTDTQYF.

This clone was seen more than once but under ten times. The rearrangement links TRBV9 to TRBJ2-2; TRBD2 matches at 10 bases. In germline, CDR1 is SGDLS, CDR2 YYNGEE. The ends lost 9 bases at V and 3 bases at J; junction bases unmatched: 8. The CDR3 loop spans 15 amino acids. The CDR3 bases are TGTGCCACCGGTAGGACTAGCGGTTACACCGGGGAGCTGTTTTTT. Translated, it gives CATGRTSGYTGELFF.

The chain couples TRBV7-9 to TRBJ2-7, with 7 bases that match TRBD2. Germline CDR1 and CDR2: SEHNR and FQNEAQ (reference sequence). The CDR3 runs 11 residues. V dropped 5 bases and J dropped 7; count of bases not matched to a gene: 2. The CDR3 DNA is TGTGCCAGCAGCCAGCGGGGAGAGCAGTACTTC. It codes for CASSQRGEQYF.

The chain uses TRBV9 and TRBJ2-3; D gene uncertain. Germline lookup yields CDR1 SGDLS and CDR2 YYNGEE. Trimming shortened V by 0 bases and J by 0 bases, and 8 bases separated the two germline ends. CDR3 size: 15 residues. Here the CDR3 DNA reads TGTGCCAGCAGCGTAGAGAGTACTAGCACAGATACGCAGTATTTT. Protein: CASSVESTSTDTQYF. The whole variable domain, remainder taken from reference TRBV9 and TRBJ2-3, is DSGVTQTPKHLITATGQRVTLRCSPRSGDLSVYWYQQSLDQGLQFLIQYYNGEERAKGNILERFSAQQFPDLHSELNLSSLELGDSALYFCASSVESTSTDTQYFGPGTRLTVL.

The gene calls are TRBV27 and TRBJ2-1; 12 bases match TRBD2. Germline lookup yields CDR1 MNHEY and CDR2 SMNVEV (reference sequence). This CDR3 spans 16 amino acids. V was clipped by 4 bases and J by 4 bases; unmatched bases: 5. DNA of the CDR3: TGTGCCAGCAGTTCCCCCACTAGCGGGAGGTACAATGAGCAGTTCTTC. This codes for CASSSPTSGRYNEQFF.

The chain joins TRBV30 to TRBJ2-3, with D perhaps matching TRBD1 (5 bases). This CDR3 is 15 amino acids long. V dropped 0 bases and J dropped 1 base, with 11 bases sitting between them. CDR1 and CDR2 from the germline V gene are GTSNPN and SVGIG (reference sequence). CDR3 coding DNA: TGTGCCTGGAGTGTAAGCAGGGCCGGCACAGATACGCAGTATTTT. It yields the protein CAWSVSRAGTDTQYF. Based on the CDR3 plus reference TRBV30 and TRBJ2-3, the full variable domain is SQTIHQWPATLVQPVGSPLSLECTVEGTSNPNLYWYRQAAGRGLQLLFYSVGIGQISSEVPQNLSASRPQDRQFILSSKKLLLSDSGFYLCAWSVSRAGTDTQYFGPGTRLTVL.

The rearrangement joins TRBV9 to TRBJ2-7; 10 nucleotides agree with TRBD1. CDR1 is SGDLS, CDR2 YYNGEE, per germline. Unmatched junction bases numbered 6, after V lost 0 bases and J lost 0 bases. The CDR3 length is 17 residues. For the CDR3, the DNA is TGTGCCAGCAGCGTAGGTGGGACAGGGGTTAGCTCCTACGAGCAGTACTTC. Amino acids: CASSVGGTGVSSYEQYF. Looking up the rest from reference TRBV9 and TRBJ2-7 gives the full variable domain: DSGVTQTPKHLITATGQRVTLRCSPRSGDLSVYWYQQSLDQGLQFLIQYYNGEERAKGNILERFSAQQFPDLHSELNLSSLELGDSALYFCASSVGGTGVSSYEQYFGPGTRLTVT.

V usage is TRBV14 and J usage is TRBJ2-3; TRBD1 is a possible D gene (6 bases). Germline CDR1 SGHDN, CDR2 FVKESK. CDR3 size: 15 residues. V shed 2 bases and J shed 4 bases, with 13 bases lying between them. As DNA, the CDR3 is TGTGCCAGCAGCCAACGGACAGCCAGTGCAGATACGCAGTATTTT. The encoded protein is CASSQRTASADTQYF.

The chain joins TRBV10-3 to TRBJ1-1; D may be TRBD1 (6 bases). Germline V gene data show CDR1 as ENHRY and CDR2 as SYGVKD. This CDR3 has 14 residues. V gave up 7 bases and J gave up 3 bases, with 15 bases separating them. The CDR3, as DNA: TGTGCCATCAAACAGGGTTTTACGGACACTGAAGCTTTCTTT. Its translation is CAIKQGFTDTEAFF.

This clone appeared once. The chain has TRBV10-1 and TRBJ2-4; D is uncertain. The CDR3 runs 14 residues. V lost 2 bases and J lost 6, with 11 bases in between. Germline V lookup: CDR1 WNHNN, CDR2 SYGVQD (reference sequence). The CDR3 sequence is CASSEKTGSNIQYF. The CDR3 region has the DNA TGCGCCAGCAGTGAGAAAACCGGGTCAAACATTCAGTACTTC.

V gene TRBV4-2 combines with J gene TRBJ2-7, with 9 bases identical to TRBD1. This CDR3 has 15 amino acids. V gave up 1 base and J gave up 7 bases; unmatched junction bases: 8. Germline V gene data show CDR1 as LGHNA and CDR2 as YNFKEQ. The CDR3, as DNA: TGTGCCAGCAGCCAAGGGACAGGGGCCAGGTGGGAGCAGTACTTC. Amino acids: CASSQGTGARWEQYF.

CDR3 protein: CATVADLPSYNEQFF. The DNA for the CDR3 is TGTGCCACCGTAGCGGACCTCCCCTCCTACAATGAGCAGTTCTTC. V usage is TRBV6-5 and J usage is TRBJ2-1, with D perhaps matching TRBD2 (6 bases). The CDR3 covers 15 residues. Germline V lookup: CDR1 MNHEY, CDR2 SVGAGI. V shed 10 bases and J shed 0 bases, with 16 bases lying between them.

The chain joins TRBV11-2 to TRBJ2-5, with 10 bases identical to TRBD2. Germline V lookup: CDR1 SGHAT, CDR2 FQNNGV. V lost 2 bases, J lost 0 bases, and 12 bases stayed unmatched. The CDR3 has 19 amino acids. The CDR3 nucleotides read TGTGCCAGCAGCTTATTTCACCCAGCGGGGGGGTCCTACCAAGAGACCCAGTACTTC. Its protein is CASSLFHPAGGSYQETQYF.

DNA for the CDR3: TGTGCCAGCAGCCAGCAGAAAAAGGACAACTCCTACGAGCAGTACTTC. Translating it yields CASSQQKKDNSYEQYF. J is TRBJ2-7 and V is TRBV11-2, with a possible D match to TRBD1 (5 bases). The V and J ends lost 5 bases and 0 bases respectively, with 17 bases between them. The germline gives CDR1 SGHAT, CDR2 FQNNGV. This CDR3 has 16 amino acids.

The J gene is TRBJ2-3, the V gene TRBV5-1; 7 bases map to TRBD2. CDR1 and CDR2 (germline): SGHRS, YFSETQ. After removal of 1 base from V and 2 bases from J, the junction contained 13 bases not matched to a gene. CDR3 length: 18 amino acids. This CDR3 reads CASSLRSRGGVITDTQYF. As DNA, the CDR3 is TGCGCCAGCAGCTTGAGGTCCCGCGGGGGAGTCATCACAGATACGCAGTATTTT.